Sequencing of this T cell receptor (beta chain) was carried out in a study of multiple sclerosis patients with progressive multifocal leukoencephalopathy (dated by TCRdb to between 2017 and 2020). Background for the entire study: Controls were roughly 5 natalizumab-treated MS patients who did not develop PML, sampled longitudinally. Peripheral T and B cells were examined in MS patients who went on to develop PML (4 under natalizumab, 1 after alemtuzumab) as well as in treated patients who did not. From before therapy, through 6 and 12 months, up to PML onset, two natalizumab-treated patients who later developed PML were tracked longitudinally. The goal of the study was to detect any JC virus-specific or public T-cell expansions that arose at the time of PML onset. Study-wide findings and limitations: TRB clones with frequency above 0.5% were observed only in PML patients, but the clones expanded at PML onset were found to be already present before and during natalizumab therapy. Analysis was restricted to peripheral blood, although for natalizumab-associated PML, cerebrospinal fluid or brain lymphocytes might be more informative. In most PML patients, lower normalized Shannon entropy suggested less diverse TRB repertoires, while the natalizumab-treated controls had values close to 1. Given the small, descriptive cohort, it remained unclear whether the study findings reflect JC virus infection or general immunocompromise. When PML developed, neither common TRBV or TRBJ gene usage nor preferential TRBV-TRBJ pairings were detected.

Points on this clone: The antigen it binds to is not known. No qualities accompany the bases; no much larger clone lies one base away.

The sample's time point, from its label and the paper: before natalizumab initiation. Every listed patient had received interferon beta before, and every PML patient was female. T0 blood samples were collected before the first natalizumab infusion. Isolation of peripheral blood mononuclear cells was performed by Ficoll-Hypaque density gradient centrifugation. Using the immunoSEQ two-step multiplex PCR at survey-level depth, TRB CDR3 regions were amplified from genomic DNA. Synthetic inline TR CDR3 controls covering all V-J pairings were spiked into each PCR to estimate template counts and remove amplification bias. Reads went through processing to reduce amplification and sequencing bias, and quantification was done against synthetic TR CDR3 analogs. Processing in the source paper ran as follows. Raw data were processed in ImmunoSEQ Analyzer, removing out-of-frame sequences and CDR3s with stop codons, and genes were named by IMGT nomenclature. Repertoire diversity was summarized as normalized Shannon entropy, defined as 1 minus Pielou's evenness. TRB sequences were considered identical only when V gene, J gene and CDR3 were shared. Public PML clonotypes were CDR3s shared by two or more PML-onset samples but absent earlier, in controls, and in public databases. Positional CDR3 amino acid composition was analyzed in Skylign with the observed count method. TCRdb retrieved this table from immuneACCESS and kept in-frame rearrangements only. Not all clones are present; in checked studies, unresolved V genes account for under half, and no reason is known for the remainder. V, J and clone size are those of that table, while D and trimming were read from the DNA. A total of roughly 34,000 clones appear in this sample, approximately 91% of them only once. The top ten constitute approximately 1.5% of the sample.

The sequencing sample was made of PBMCs. The clonotype originates from a human donor with multiple sclerosis.

The CDR3 has the sequence CASSVDQGSNQPQHF. The DNA sequence is TGTGCCAGCAGCGTAGATCAGGGGAGCAATCAGCCCCAGCATTTT. The rearranged segments are TRBV9 and TRBJ1-5; TRBD1 is perhaps the D gene, given 6 matching bases. Measured from the cysteine to the phenylalanine, the CDR3 is 15 residues long. Just the 45-base CDR3 DNA is kept, in frame starting at base 1. V is shortened by 0 bases, J by 1 base, and the region joining them spans 8 bases. The CDR1 and CDR2 encoded by the germline V gene are SGDLS and YYNGEE. Extended through the reference TRBV9 and TRBJ1-5 proteins, this CDR3 yields the full variable domain: DSGVTQTPKHLITATGQRVTLRCSPRSGDLSVYWYQQSLDQGLQFLIQYYNGEERAKGNILERFSAQQFPDLHSELNLSSLELGDSALYFCASSVDQGSNQPQHFGDGTRLSIL.